These 16 T cell receptor beta chains originate from one sample sequenced in a study of CD8+CD57+ T cells in acquired aplastic anemia. Researchers used genomic DNA as the template to profile TCR beta VDJ and CDR3. TCRdb re-analysed the reads in MiXCR, keeping a single row per CDR3 protein. The sample comprises some 120,000 distinct CDR3 sequences, around 50% of which are singletons, and about 2.7% rests with the top ten. Sequenced sample: sorted CD4+, CD8+, or CD8+CD57+ T cells (not recorded which) from PBMCs. These receptors were taken from a human donor in good health, serving as a control.

The chain is built from TRBV19 and TRBJ1-1, with D perhaps matching TRBD1 (6 bases). The CDR3 consists of 15 residues. From germline, CDR1 is LNHDA and CDR2 SQIVND (reference sequence). The V end lost 5 bases, the J end lost 1 base, and 14 bases lay between the germline ends. CDR3 bases: TGTGCCAGTAGTGCGCCCGGACAGCCGAACACTGAAGCTTTCTTT. This sequence encodes CASSAPGQPNTEAFF.

This rearrangement joins TRBV2 to TRBJ1-2; D is perhaps TRBD1 (6 bases). The CDR3 length is 15 residues. Deletions cut 0 bases from V and 4 bases from J, with 12 bases between. The germline CDR1 and CDR2 sequences are SNHLY and FYNNEI. In DNA, the CDR3 is TGTGCCAGCAGTGAAGCGCGGGCAGGGGTCTATGGCTACACCTTC. This encodes CASSEARAGVYGYTF.

This clonotype was seen at least ten times. The chain links TRBV7-9 to TRBJ2-1; 8 bases align to TRBD2. The CDR3 has 15 residues. V lost 3 bases to trimming and J lost 6 bases; unmatched junction nucleotides: 7. Per germline, CDR1 SEHNR and CDR2 FQNEAQ (reference sequence). CDR3 sequence: CASSFSAGVGNEQFF. CDR3 DNA: TGTGCCAGCAGCTTTTCAGCGGGGGTAGGCAATGAGCAGTTCTTC.

The sample holds many counts of this clonotype. The chain carries TRBV5-1 and TRBJ2-1, with D unresolved. Trimming removed 2 bases from V and 1 base from J, with 13 bases in between. The CDR3 runs to 16 residues. Germline lookup yields CDR1 SGHRS and CDR2 YFSETQ. The CDR3 DNA reads as TGCGCCAGCAGCTTAGTGTCTGGCAGTTCCTACAATGAGCAGTTCTTC. Amino acid sequence: CASSLVSGSSYNEQFF.

The chain is built from TRBV25-1 and TRBJ1-2; possibly TRBD1 for D (5 bases). Trimming removed 9 bases at V and 7 bases at J, with 15 bases between. The CDR3 is 12 amino acids. Germline CDR1 and CDR2: MGHDK and SYGVNS. This chain's CDR3 is CARSDSDFGYTF. The CDR3 DNA sequence: TGTGCCAGATCCGACAGCGATTTTGGCTACACCTTC.

This chain connects TRBV6-1 to TRBJ2-2; D is unclear. The CDR3 consists of 15 residues. V lost 7 bases to trimming and J lost 0 bases, with 12 bases between them. Germline CDR1 and CDR2: MNHNS and SASEGT. The CDR3: CASNMAWSNTGELFF. Written as DNA, the CDR3 is TGTGCCAGCAACATGGCTTGGTCGAACACCGGGGAGCTGTTTTTT.

The chain uses TRBV2 and TRBJ2-5; TRBD1 matches 11 bases. Looked up from germline, CDR1 is SNHLY and CDR2 is FYNNEI. This CDR3 has 16 residues. J was trimmed by 4 bases and V by 4 bases; bases with no gene match: 8. CDR3 in amino acids: CASSAPAGTGGETQYF. The CDR3, as DNA: TGTGCCAGCAGTGCCCCCGCGGGGACAGGGGGAGAGACCCAGTACTTC.

V usage is TRBV19 and J usage is TRBJ1-1; the match to TRBD1 covers 8 bases. The germline V gene has CDR1 LNHDA and CDR2 SQIVND (reference sequence). V gave up 9 bases and J gave up 7 bases; unmatched junction bases: 7. The CDR3 sequence is 12 residues long. The chain's CDR3 is CASRMDRDEAFF. CDR3 coding DNA: TGTGCCAGCCGCATGGACAGGGATGAAGCTTTCTTT. Based on the CDR3 plus reference TRBV19 and TRBJ1-1, the full variable domain is DGGITQSPKYLFRKEGQNVTLSCEQNLNHDAMYWYRQDPGQGLRLIYYSQIVNDFQKGDIAEGYSVSREKKESFPLTVTSAQKNPTAFYLCASRMDRDEAFFGQGTRLTVV.

The chain employs TRBV29-1 and TRBJ1-2; D is perhaps TRBD1 (6 bases). The CDR3 is 13 residues long. The V end was cut by 3 bases, the J end by 5 bases, with 13 bases between. Germline V gives CDR1 SQVTM, CDR2 ANQGSEA. The CDR3 DNA is TGCAGCGTTGAGGAGGACAGAGTTTATGGCTACACCTTC. Its protein is CSVEEDRVYGYTF.

This rearrangement joins TRBV20-1 to TRBJ2-5; D is unresolved. Germline CDR1 is DFQATT and CDR2 is SNEGSKA (reference sequence). Trimming took 3 bases from V and 4 from J, leaving 12 bases between them. This CDR3 is 13 amino acids long. The CDR3 here is CSASSSPGETQYF. The CDR3 DNA reads TGCAGTGCTAGCTCATCGCCGGGAGAGACCCAGTACTTC.

The sample holds many counts of this clonotype. The chain combines TRBV27 with TRBJ2-7; D gene unclear. Germline V gene data show CDR1 as MNHEY and CDR2 as SMNVEV (reference sequence). The CDR3 sequence is 13 residues long. With 1 base removed from V and 3 bases from J, the gap between germline ends came to 7 bases. As DNA, the CDR3 is TGTGCCAGCAGTTTATACAAGGGCTACGAGCAGTACTTC. Its translation: CASSLYKGYEQYF.

The genes are TRBV7-9 and TRBJ1-2; D unresolved. The CDR3 is 11 amino acids. Trimming took 5 bases from V and 8 from J, leaving 9 bases between them. CDR1 is SEHNR and CDR2 is FQNEAQ in the germline V gene (reference sequence). The CDR3 protein is CASSRREGYTF. The CDR3 DNA reads TGTGCCAGCAGCAGAAGGGAGGGCTACACCTTC.

This rearrangement joins TRBV11-2 to TRBJ1-2; D possibly corresponds to TRBD1 (6 bases). V was shortened by 5 bases and J by 1 base, with 17 bases between the two germline ends. CDR1 SGHAT and CDR2 FQNNGV come from the germline V gene. The CDR3 has 16 residues. The CDR3 is CASSQAGQLLNYGYTF. The CDR3 nucleotides read TGTGCCAGCAGCCAGGCCGGACAGCTACTTAACTATGGCTACACCTTC. The full variable domain, completed using reference TRBV11-2 and TRBJ1-2, is EAGVAQSPRYKIIEKRQSVAFWCNPISGHATLYWYQQILGQGPKLLIQFQNNGVVDDSQLPKDRFSAERLKGVDSTLKIQPAKLEDSAVYLCASSQAGQLLNYGYTFGSGTRLTVV.

The table lists this clonotype with a few counts. One end of the junction does not line up with germline, which may come from a read error. The CDR3 region is CASSNNNSPFHF. In DNA form, the CDR3 reads TGTGCCAGCAGCAATAATAATTCACCCTTCCACTTT. The gene calls are TRBV7-3 and TRBJ1-6; D ambiguous. Germline V lookup: CDR1 SGHTA, CDR2 FQGTGA. The CDR3 spans 12 residues.

The chain has TRBV4-3 and TRBJ1-2, with 10 nucleotides matching TRBD1. V gave up 3 bases and J gave up 4 bases; unmatched junction bases: 5. Germline V gene lookup returns CDR1 LGHNA and CDR2 YSLEER. The CDR3 loop spans 15 amino acids. The CDR3 DNA sequence: TGCGCCAGCAGCCAGCGGACAGGGGGAACCTATGGCTACACCTTC. It translates to CASSQRTGGTYGYTF.

This clonotype was counted at least ten times. CDR3 sequence reads: CASSLGLGMNTEAFF. Written as DNA, the CDR3 is TGTGCCAGCAGCTTGGGGCTTGGGATGAACACTGAAGCTTTCTTT. The chain carries TRBV5-5 and TRBJ1-1; D is uncertain. The germline V and J ends were trimmed by 0 bases and 0 bases, with 9 bases remaining between them. The CDR3 is 15 amino acids. Looked up from germline, CDR1 is SGHKS and CDR2 is YYEKEE (reference sequence).